The T cell receptor beta chain described here comes from a study of T cell repertoires in cytomegalovirus infection. Whole-study context: Through public TCR beta signatures, both CMV infection and matching HLA type were indicated. The study's findings and limits: In two of eight donors, the top clonotype was HLA-C-restricted CMV-specific. Totalled public TCR beta family frequency picked out people who carried CMV plus the relevant HLA.

The germline CDR1 and CDR2 sequences are LNHDA and SQIVND (reference sequence). The CDR3 totals 14 residues. Trimming removed 4 bases at V and 7 bases at J, with 16 bases between. TCRdb reprocessed the reads with MiXCR, giving one entry per CDR3 protein. The table has around 740,000 distinct CDR3 sequences, 35% to 45% seen once. Note on this clonotype: What it recognizes is unknown.

V usage is TRBV19 and J usage is TRBJ1-2; TRBD1 is a possible D gene (5 bases). This clonotype was sampled from a human donor in good health (CMV status not recorded). Some clones in this sample may be carry-over from other donors' samples. Source material: PBMCs. The CDR3 region has the DNA TGTGCCAGTAGTACATGGGGCGCCGGCGGTGGCTACACCTTC. Its translation is CASSTWGAGGGYTF.